In this sample, the clone carrying this TCR beta chain turned up a few times. Its antigen is undetermined. Each sorted subset replicate got 200 ng genomic DNA, tens of thousands of genomes. Repertoires were generated with immunoSEQ multiplex PCR, while TCRdb's copy carries only in-frame clones and drops some. This sample has over a million clones, with roughly 80% found just once. This specimen belongs to a study of shared clonotypes between healthy human individuals. Study-level results: Estimated richness values were generally larger in naive subsets than in memory subsets. About 5% of naive CD4 clonotypes were shared across several donors.

Material for sequencing was memory CD4+ T cells sorted from blood. Regarding subset: CD45RA-negative fraction. The TCR comes from a man younger than 30 in good health.

The CDR3 sequence is CASSSSVRTGDHQETQYF. CDR3 coding DNA: TGCGCCAGCAGCTCCTCCGTAAGGACAGGAGATCATCAAGAGACCCAGTACTTC. The J gene is TRBJ2-5, the V gene TRBV5-1; 7 bases map to TRBD1. J was trimmed by 2 bases and V by 3 bases; bases with no gene match: 16. This CDR3 comprises 18 residues. Germline assignment: CDR1 SGHRS and CDR2 YFSETQ.